Following are 15 T cell receptor beta chains from one sample sequenced in a study of T cells in Graves' hyperthyroidism and ophthalmopathy. RNA transcripts yielded amplified TCR beta CDR3 regions. The study used the HTBI primer set for a first-round RT-PCR of the TCR CDR3. TCRdb used MiXCR to reprocess the multiplex PCR reads, holding one entry per CDR3 protein. The table shows around 480,000 distinct CDR3 sequences, with 13% to 15% occurring only once. Sequenced input: blood. Every receptor here comes from a woman aged 18-35 years with Graves' hyperthyroidism.

This clonotype was seen at least ten times. The chain is built from TRBV5-5 and TRBJ2-7, with a weak D call TRBD2 (6 bases). Between the trimmed V and J ends, which lost 3 bases and 0 bases, there was a span of 13 bases. Germline loops: CDR1 SGHKS, CDR2 YYEKEE (reference sequence). This CDR3 region has 15 residues. CDR3 nucleotides: TGTGCCAGCAGCTCCCGGGACTTAGGCTCCTACGAGCAGTACGTC. This translates into CASSSRDLGSYEQYV.

There are a few counts of this clonotype. This chain connects TRBV7-7 to TRBJ2-3, with 16 bases aligning to TRBD2. The CDR3 consists of 15 residues. The trim removed 4 bases at V and 6 bases at J, leaving 1 base unmatched. Germline lookup yields CDR1 SSHAT and CDR2 FNYEAQ (reference sequence). This CDR3 is CASSSGLAGGDTQYF. As DNA, the CDR3 is TGTGCCAGCAGCTCGGGACTAGCGGGAGGGGATACGCAGTATTTT.

This clonotype was observed many times. The chain recombines TRBV4-1 with TRBJ2-1; TRBD2 aligns across 11 bases. The CDR3 sequence is 17 residues long. Trimming removed 0 bases from V and 9 bases from J; junction bases left unmatched: 10. Germline assignment: CDR1 MGHRA and CDR2 YSYEKL. The CDR3 bases are TGCGCCAGCAGCCAAGACGAAACTAGCGGGAGTTTTGGTGAGCAGTTCTTC. This encodes CASSQDETSGSFGEQFF.

On this clonotype itself: A clone one base away is much larger, so this may be a read error. This chain connects TRBV6-2 or TRBV6-3 to TRBJ2-3; 7 bases agree with TRBD2. Germline lookup yields CDR1 MNHEY and CDR2 SVGEGT. The CDR3 totals 15 residues. V was pared by 7 bases and J by 2 bases, with 9 bases of the junction left unmatched. CDR3 sequence: CASILLGGITDTQYF. CDR3 nucleotide sequence: TGTGCCAGCATCTTACTGGGAGGGATCACAGATACGCAGTATTTT.

On this clonotype itself: A much larger clone differs from this one at a single base, so this may be a read error. This chain links TRBV20-1 with TRBJ1-5; D gene ambiguous. This CDR3 spans 18 amino acids. The V gene's germline CDR1 is DFQATT and CDR2 SNEGSKA (reference sequence). The CDR3 loop is CGANESPMGDVSNQPQHF. The CDR3 region has the DNA TGCGGTGCCAACGAGTCTCCAATGGGCGACGTTAGCAATCAGCCCCAGCATTTT.

There are a few counts of this clonotype. This sequence joins TRBV19 and TRBJ1-5; possible D gene TRBD1, 5 bases. V lost 3 bases and J lost 9, with 21 bases in between. Germline V CDR1 and CDR2: LNHDA, SQIVND (reference sequence). CDR3 length: 16 amino acids. The CDR3 spells CASSMTRDPKVGPQHF. The CDR3 nucleotides are TGTGCCAGTAGTATGACCCGGGACCCCAAGGTAGGGCCCCAGCATTTT.

Many counts were recorded for this clonotype. The J gene is TRBJ2-1, the V gene TRBV3-1; the D is unclear. The CDR3 sequence is 13 residues long. Trimming cost V 4 bases and J 8 bases, with 12 bases left between them. CDR1 is LGHDT and CDR2 is YNNKEL in the germline V gene (reference sequence). This chain's CDR3 is CASSPIIRDEQFF. DNA for the CDR3: TGTGCCAGCAGCCCGATTATTAGGGATGAGCAGTTCTTC.

The genes are TRBV15 and TRBJ2-7, with D tentatively TRBD1 (7 bases). The V and J ends lost 0 bases and 3 bases respectively, with 12 bases between them. CDR1 and CDR2 (germline): LNHNV, YYDKDF (reference sequence). The CDR3 is made up of 15 amino acids. Written as DNA, the CDR3 is TGTGCCACCAGCAGAGATCCAGGGGGAGGCTACGAGCAGTACTTC. It specifies CATSRDPGGGYEQYF.

This clonotype was picked up many times. The chain employs TRBV28 and TRBJ2-7, with D possibly being TRBD1 (6 bases). V lost 4 bases, J lost 0 bases, and 10 bases lay in between. Germline CDR1 and CDR2: MDHEN and SYDVKM. The CDR3 loop spans 14 amino acids. CDR3: CASSSTGSSYEQYV. Written as DNA, the CDR3 is TGTGCCAGCAGTTCTACAGGGAGCTCCTACGAGCAGTACGTC.

This clonotype was picked up many times. The chain combines TRBV7-3 with TRBJ2-3; 7 nucleotides agree with TRBD1. The CDR3 has 13 amino acids. Germline loops: CDR1 SGHTA, CDR2 FQGTGA. The V gene end was trimmed by 2 bases and the J gene end by 4 bases; junction bases not matched to a gene: 0. The DNA for the CDR3 is TGTGCCAGCAGCTTACAGGGGGCAGATACGCAGTATTTT. Its translation is CASSLQGADTQYF.

This clonotype was detected ten times or more. The CDR3 spells CASSLLGQGARNTEAFF. DNA for the CDR3: TGTGCCAGCAGCTTGTTGGGACAGGGGGCAAGGAACACTGAAGCTTTCTTT. V gene TRBV5-6 combines with J gene TRBJ1-1; 12 bases match TRBD1. There are 17 residues in the CDR3. The V segment lost 1 base and the J segment 1 base; nucleotides outside the gene matches: 5. In germline, CDR1 is SGHDT, CDR2 YYEEEE.

The chain is built from TRBV19 and TRBJ2-1, with a tentative D call TRBD1 (6 bases). Germline lookup yields CDR1 LNHDA and CDR2 SQIVND (reference sequence). This CDR3 comprises 14 residues. The germline V and J ends were trimmed by 4 bases and 0 bases, with 7 bases remaining between them. DNA for the CDR3: TGTGCCAGTAGTACGACAGGCTCCTACAATGAGCAGTTCTTC. Its translation: CASSTTGSYNEQFF.

The V and J genes are TRBV6-2 or TRBV6-3 and TRBJ2-5; possible D gene TRBD2, 6 bases. Deletions cut 0 bases from V and 5 bases from J, with 16 bases between. The V gene's germline CDR1 is MNHEY and CDR2 SVGEGT. The CDR3 has 16 residues. CDR3: CASSYSRFTEGETQYF. The CDR3 DNA is TGTGCCAGCAGTTACTCGAGGTTTACGGAGGGGGAGACCCAGTACTTC.

The V call is TRBV4-1, the J call TRBJ2-5; possible D gene TRBD1, 5 bases. Trimming cost V 1 base and J 4 bases, with 10 bases left between them. The CDR3 length is 14 residues. CDR1 is MGHRA and CDR2 is YSYEKL in the germline V gene. The CDR3 spells CASSQAGRVETQYF. CDR3 nucleotide sequence: TGCGCCAGCAGCCAAGCAGGGCGCGTAGAGACCCAGTACTTC.

This clonotype has at least ten counts. The CDR3 DNA is TGTGCCAGCAGTTGGATCCCTAGCGGGAGGGCCTTGTCATCCTACAATGAGCAGTTCTTC. This sequence encodes CASSWIPSGRALSSYNEQFF. The rearrangement uses TRBV12-3 or TRBV12-4 and TRBJ2-1, with 12 bases that match TRBD2. The V and J ends lost 4 bases and 1 base, in that order; junction bases with no gene match: 14. The CDR3 length is 20 residues.